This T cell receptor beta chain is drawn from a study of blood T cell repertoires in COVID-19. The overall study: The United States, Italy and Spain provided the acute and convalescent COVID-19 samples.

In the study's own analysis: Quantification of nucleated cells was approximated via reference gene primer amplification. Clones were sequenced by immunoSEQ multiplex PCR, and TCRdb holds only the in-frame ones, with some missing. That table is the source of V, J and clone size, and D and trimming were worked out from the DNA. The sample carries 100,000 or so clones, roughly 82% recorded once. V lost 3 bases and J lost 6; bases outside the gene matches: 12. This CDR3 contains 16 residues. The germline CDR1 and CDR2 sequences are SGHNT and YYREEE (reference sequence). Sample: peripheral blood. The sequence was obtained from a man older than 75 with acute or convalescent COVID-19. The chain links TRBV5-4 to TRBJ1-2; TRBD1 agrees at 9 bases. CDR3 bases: TGTGCCAGCAGCTCGACCAGGGACAGGGATATTAATGGCTACACCTTC. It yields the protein CASSSTRDRDINGYTF.